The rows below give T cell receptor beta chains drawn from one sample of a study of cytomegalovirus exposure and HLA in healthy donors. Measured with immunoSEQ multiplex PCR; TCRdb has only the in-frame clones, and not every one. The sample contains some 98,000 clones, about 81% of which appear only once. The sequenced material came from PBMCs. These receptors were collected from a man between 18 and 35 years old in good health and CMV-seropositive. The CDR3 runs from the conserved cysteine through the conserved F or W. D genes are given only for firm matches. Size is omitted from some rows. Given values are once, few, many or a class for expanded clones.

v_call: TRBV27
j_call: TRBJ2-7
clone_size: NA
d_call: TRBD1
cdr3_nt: TGTGCCAGCAGTACGGGACAGGGGAACGAGCAGTACTTC
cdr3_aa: CASSTGQGNEQYF

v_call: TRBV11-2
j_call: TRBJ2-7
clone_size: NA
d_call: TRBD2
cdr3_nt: TGTGCCAGCAGCGTAGCCACGGGGGGTAGCTCCTACGAGCAGTACTTC
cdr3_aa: CASSVATGGSSYEQYF

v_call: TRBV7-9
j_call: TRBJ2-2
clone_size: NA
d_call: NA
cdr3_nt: TGTGCCAGCAGCCACTGGGCTGGATCAAACACCGGGGAGCTGTTTTTT
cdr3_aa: CASSHWAGSNTGELFF

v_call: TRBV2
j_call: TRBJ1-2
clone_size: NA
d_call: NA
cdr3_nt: TGTGCCAGCAGTGACGAAGAGAACTATGGCTACACCTTC
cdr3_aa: CASSDEENYGYTF

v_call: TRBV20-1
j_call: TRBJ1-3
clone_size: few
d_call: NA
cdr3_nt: TGCAGTGCTAGTCTTGGAAACACCATATATTTT
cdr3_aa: CSASLGNTIYF

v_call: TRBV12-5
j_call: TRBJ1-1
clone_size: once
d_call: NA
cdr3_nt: TGTGCTAGTGGTTTGGACGAGACAGGAATCTCCACTGAAGCTTTCTTT
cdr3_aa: CASGLDETGISTEAFF

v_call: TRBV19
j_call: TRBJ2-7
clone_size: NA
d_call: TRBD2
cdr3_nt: TGTGCCAGTAGCCGGGCTAGCGGGGGCCGCGAGCAGTACTTC
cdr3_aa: CASSRASGGREQYF

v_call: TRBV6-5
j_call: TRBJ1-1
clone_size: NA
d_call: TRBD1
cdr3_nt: TGTGCCAGCAGTTTAGGACAGGGACGGACTGAAGCTTTCTTT
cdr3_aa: CASSLGQGRTEAFF

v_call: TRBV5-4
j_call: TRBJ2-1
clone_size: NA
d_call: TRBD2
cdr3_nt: TGTGCCAGCAGCTTAGGGCTAGCGGGGGGGCTCAATGAGCAGTTCTTC
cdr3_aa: CASSLGLAGGLNEQFF

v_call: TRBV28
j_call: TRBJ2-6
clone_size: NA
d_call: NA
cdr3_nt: TGTGCCAGCAGTCCCTACAGCTCTGGGGCCAACGTCCTGACTTTC
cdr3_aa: CASSPYSSGANVLTF

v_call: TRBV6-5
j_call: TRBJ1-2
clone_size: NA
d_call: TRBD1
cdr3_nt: TGTGCCAGCAGTGGCCGCCGGGACAGGAACTATGGCTACACCTTC
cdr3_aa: CASSGRRDRNYGYTF

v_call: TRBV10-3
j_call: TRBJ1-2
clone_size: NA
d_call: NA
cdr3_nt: TGTGCCATCGGGGGAGGGGGGACCTATGGCTACACCTTC
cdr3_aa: CAIGGGGTYGYTF

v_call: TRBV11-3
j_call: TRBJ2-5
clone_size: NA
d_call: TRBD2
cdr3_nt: TGTGCCAGCAGCTCGCGGGGGGCGGGAAAAGAGACCCAGTACTTC
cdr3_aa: CASSSRGAGKETQYF

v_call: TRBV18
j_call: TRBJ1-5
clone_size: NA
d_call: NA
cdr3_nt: TGTGCCAGCTCGCCTCAGGGAGGGGCTCAGCCCCAGCATTTT
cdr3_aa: CASSPQGGAQPQHF

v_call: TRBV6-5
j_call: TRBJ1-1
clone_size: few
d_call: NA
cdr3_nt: TGTGCCAGCAGTGAGATAACAGGGAACACTGAAGCTTTCTTT
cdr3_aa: CASSEITGNTEAFF

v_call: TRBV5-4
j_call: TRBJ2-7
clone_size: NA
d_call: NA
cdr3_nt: TGTGCCAGCAGCTCCGGCTACGAGCAGTACTTC
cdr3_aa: CASSSGYEQYF

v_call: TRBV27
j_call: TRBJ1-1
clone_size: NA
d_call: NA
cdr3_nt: TGTGCCAGCAGTTTATCCTCGGGGTTCACTGAAGCTTTCTTT
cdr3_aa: CASSLSSGFTEAFF

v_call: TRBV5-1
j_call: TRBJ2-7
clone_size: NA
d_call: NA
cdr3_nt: TGCGCCAGCAGCCTGACTGCCCAGGGGACCTACGAGCAGTACTTC
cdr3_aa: CASSLTAQGTYEQYF

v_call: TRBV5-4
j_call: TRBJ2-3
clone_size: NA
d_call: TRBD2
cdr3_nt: TGTGCCAGCAGCGCCTCGGGACTAACTAGCACAGATACGCAGTATTTT
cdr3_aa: CASSASGLTSTDTQYF

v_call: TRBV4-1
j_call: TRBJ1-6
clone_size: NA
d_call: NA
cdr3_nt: TGCGCCAGCAGCCAAGGCCGGGGTAGGCCACCCCTCCACTTT
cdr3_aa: CASSQGRGRPPLHF

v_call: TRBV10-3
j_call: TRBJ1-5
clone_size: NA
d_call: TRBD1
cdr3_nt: TGTGCCATCATGCAGGGGGCGAATCAGCCCCAGCATTTT
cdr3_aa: CAIMQGANQPQHF

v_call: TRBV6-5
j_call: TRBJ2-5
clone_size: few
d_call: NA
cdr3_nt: TGTGCCAGCAGTTACAGGGGACAAGAGACCCAGTACTTC
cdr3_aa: CASSYRGQETQYF

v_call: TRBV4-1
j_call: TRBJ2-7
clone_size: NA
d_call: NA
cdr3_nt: TGCGCCAGCAGCCAAGGCGGCGGGGAGCAGTACTTC
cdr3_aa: CASSQGGGEQYF

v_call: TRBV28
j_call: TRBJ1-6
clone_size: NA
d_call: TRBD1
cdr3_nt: TGTGCCAGCAGTTTTGAGACAGGGGCAAATTCACCCCTCCACTTT
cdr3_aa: CASSFETGANSPLHF

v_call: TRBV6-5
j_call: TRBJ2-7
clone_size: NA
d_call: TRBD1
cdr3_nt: TGTGCCAGCACCGGGACAGGACGTCGCTCCTACGAGCAGTACTTC
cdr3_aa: CASTGTGRRSYEQYF

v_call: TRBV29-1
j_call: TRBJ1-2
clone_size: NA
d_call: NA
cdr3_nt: TGCAGCGTTGAATCCCGAGCCTATGGCTACACCTTC
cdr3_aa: CSVESRAYGYTF

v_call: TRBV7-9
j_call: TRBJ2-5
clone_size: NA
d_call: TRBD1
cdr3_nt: TGTGCCAGCAGCCTACTCCAGGGGACAGGGGGTTCTCGAGAGACCCAGTACTTC
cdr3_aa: CASSLLQGTGGSRETQYF

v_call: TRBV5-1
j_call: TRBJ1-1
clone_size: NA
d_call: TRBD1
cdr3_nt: TGCGCCAGCAGCTTGGGTACAGGGGTCACTGAAGCTTTCTTT
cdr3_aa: CASSLGTGVTEAFF

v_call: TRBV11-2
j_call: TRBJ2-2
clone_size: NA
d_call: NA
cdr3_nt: TGTGCCAGCAGCTTAGTGTTAGGGAGCACCGGGGAGCTGTTTTTT
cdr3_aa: CASSLVLGSTGELFF

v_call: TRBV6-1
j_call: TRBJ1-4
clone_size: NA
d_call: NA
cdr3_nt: TGTGCCAGCAGTGAATCGGCCAGGAATAATGAAAAACTGTTTTTT
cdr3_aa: CASSESARNNEKLFF

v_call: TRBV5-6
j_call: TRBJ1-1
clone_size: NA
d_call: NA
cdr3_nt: TGTGCCAGCAGCCTTACCCAGGGGAATGAAGCTTTCTTT
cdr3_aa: CASSLTQGNEAFF

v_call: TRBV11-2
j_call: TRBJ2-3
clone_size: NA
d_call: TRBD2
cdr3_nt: TGTGCCAGCAGCCCAAGACTGCGGGGGGGCCCGGATACGCAGTATTTT
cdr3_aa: CASSPRLRGGPDTQYF

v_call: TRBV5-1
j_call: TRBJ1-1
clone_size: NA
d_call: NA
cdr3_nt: TGCGCCAGCAGCTCTAGTGGGAGCACTGAAGCTTTCTTT
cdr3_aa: CASSSSGSTEAFF

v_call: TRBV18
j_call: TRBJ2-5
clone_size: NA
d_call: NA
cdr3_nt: TGTGCCAGCTCACCACGAGGAGAGACCCAGTACTTC
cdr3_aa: CASSPRGETQYF

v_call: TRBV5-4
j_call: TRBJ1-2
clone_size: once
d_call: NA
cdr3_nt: TGTGCCAGCAGCTTGGAGGGACTCTATGGCTACACCTTC
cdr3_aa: CASSLEGLYGYTF

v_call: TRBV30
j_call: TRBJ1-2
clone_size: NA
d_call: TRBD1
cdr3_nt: TGTGCCTGGAGTGTAGGGACAGGTGACTACTATGGCTACACCTTC
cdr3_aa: CAWSVGTGDYYGYTF

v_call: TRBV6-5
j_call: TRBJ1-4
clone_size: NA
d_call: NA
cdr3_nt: TGTGCCAGCAGTCACACAACAACTAATGAAAAACTGTTTTTT
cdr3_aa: CASSHTTTNEKLFF

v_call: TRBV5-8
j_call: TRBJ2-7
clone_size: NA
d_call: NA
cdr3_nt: TGTGCCAGCAGCTCCTCCGGGACATACCCTGCCTACGAGCAGTACTTC
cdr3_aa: CASSSSGTYPAYEQYF

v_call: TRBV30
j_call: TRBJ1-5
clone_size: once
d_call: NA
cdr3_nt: TGTGCCTGGAGTGTACTATGGGGAGCCCAGCATTTT
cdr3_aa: CAWSVLWGAQHF

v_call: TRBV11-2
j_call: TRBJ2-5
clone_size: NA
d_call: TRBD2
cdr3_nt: TGTGCCAGCAGCCCAGCACTAGCGGGGGGGCCTAAAGAGACCCAGTACTTC
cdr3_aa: CASSPALAGGPKETQYF

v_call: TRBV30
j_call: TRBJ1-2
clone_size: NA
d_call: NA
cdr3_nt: TGTGCCAGCACTTTGGACACCTTCTATGGCTACACCTTC
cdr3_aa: CASTLDTFYGYTF

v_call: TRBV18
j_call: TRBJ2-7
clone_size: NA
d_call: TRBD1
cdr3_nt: TGTGCCAGCTCACCAGTCCCGGGACAGGGGGTCGAGCAGTACTTC
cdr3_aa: CASSPVPGQGVEQYF

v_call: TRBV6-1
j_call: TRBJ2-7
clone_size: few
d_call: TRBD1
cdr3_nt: TGTGCCAGCAGTGCCCGACAGGGAGCCTACGAGCAGTACTTC
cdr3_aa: CASSARQGAYEQYF

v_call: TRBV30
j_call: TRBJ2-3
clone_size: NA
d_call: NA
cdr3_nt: TGTGCCTGGAGCCAATTAGGGAGTTCCACAGATACGCAGTATTTT
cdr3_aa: CAWSQLGSSTDTQYF

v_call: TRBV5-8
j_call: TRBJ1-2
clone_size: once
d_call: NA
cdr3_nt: TGTGCCAGCAGCTTGTCCAGGTCGAACTATGGCTACACCTTC
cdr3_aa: CASSLSRSNYGYTF

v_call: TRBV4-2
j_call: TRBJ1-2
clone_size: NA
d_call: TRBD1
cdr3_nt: TGTGCCAGCAGCCTCTCCGGGACAGGGGTCTCCTATGGCTACACCTTC
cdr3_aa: CASSLSGTGVSYGYTF

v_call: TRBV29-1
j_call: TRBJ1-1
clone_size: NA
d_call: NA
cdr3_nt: TGCAGCGTTGAAGGCCCAGTCAGGGCGGAAGCTTTCTTT
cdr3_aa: CSVEGPVRAEAFF

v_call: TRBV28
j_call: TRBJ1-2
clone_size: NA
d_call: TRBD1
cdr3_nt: TGTGCCAGCAGTTTCGCTGGGACAGGGGGAAAATATGGCTACACCTTC
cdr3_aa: CASSFAGTGGKYGYTF

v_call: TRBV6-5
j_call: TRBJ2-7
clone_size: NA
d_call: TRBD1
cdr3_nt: TGTGCCAGCAGTTCGGGGACAGGGGGCTCCTACGAGCAGTACTTC
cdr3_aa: CASSSGTGGSYEQYF

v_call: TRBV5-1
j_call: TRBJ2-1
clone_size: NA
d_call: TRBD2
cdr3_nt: TGCGCCAGCAGCCCGACAGCGGGGGCGGGAAATGAGCAGTTCTTC
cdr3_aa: CASSPTAGAGNEQFF

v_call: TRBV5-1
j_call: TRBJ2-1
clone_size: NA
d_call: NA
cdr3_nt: TGCGCCAGCAGCCCGTCGAGTGAGCAGTTCTTC
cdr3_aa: CASSPSSEQFF

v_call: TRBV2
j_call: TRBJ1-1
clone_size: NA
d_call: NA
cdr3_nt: TGTGCCAGCAAGGAGGCAGACAACACTGAAGCTTTCTTT
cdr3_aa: CASKEADNTEAFF